This TCR beta chain emerged from a study of blood T cell repertoires in COVID-19 (dated by TCRdb to about 2020). As for the study more broadly: Samples covering the acute and convalescent phases of COVID-19 were provided by collaborators in the United States, Italy and Spain. A de-identified subject ID, COVID-19 status, age in years and sex were almost always included in the sample metadata. The material from the prospective study consisted of cDNA or gDNA derived from T cells, B-cell-depleted T cells, or PBMCs. Deeply sampled blood TCRbeta repertoires from subjects exposed to, actively infected with, or recovered from COVID-19 were included in the dataset. Samples came from the ongoing ImmuneRACE study (first 160 participants) plus 1,254 subjects from 6 global collaborators. HLA class I and class II types, where available, came from metadata supplied by the sample provider rather than from assay-based typing. The repertoires were made available in a free public database intended to serve as a resource for research on the immune response to SARS-CoV-2.

TCRbeta CDR3 regions were amplified from genomic DNA by means of the immunoSEQ Assay, a bias-controlled multiplex PCR. The published analysis was carried out like this. Within the assay, amplification of reference gene primers was used to estimate how many nucleated cells each sample contained. Sequence reads were collapsed and filtered to measure the absolute abundance of every unique TCRbeta CDR3 rearrangement. For each sample, productive Simpson clonality was calculated as the square root of Simpson's diversity index over productive rearrangements. In its TCRdb copy, this immuneACCESS table keeps in-frame sequences only and misses some clones. Where compared with another copy, unresolved V genes explain less than half of these, and the others have no known cause. V and J calls and clone size are given by that table; D and trimming were obtained from the DNA. In this sample the table shows hundreds of thousands of clones, approximately 90% of which occur a single time. In total, the top ten clones hold 3.5% to 5% of the sample.

In the prospective study, participants were roughly 18 to 95 years old, resided in about two dozen geographic areas of the United States, and were enrolled through a virtual design. In the prospective study, participants were assigned to cohorts based on the clinical history participants reported in a screening survey and a study questionnaire. Recovered participants in ImmuneRACE Cohort 3 were defined as having two consecutive negative NP/OP PCR tests, clearance from a healthcare professional, or resolution of symptoms. Mobile phlebotomists in the prospective study collected whole blood, serum and a nasopharyngeal or oropharyngeal swab from every participant. Additional blood draws and questionnaires over a 2-month period could optionally be provided by prospective study participants. Blood samples from the prospective study were shipped frozen or at room temperature prior to DNA extraction. Remarks on this clone: No cognate antigen has been identified for it. No much larger clone exists at a distance of one base, and base qualities are not known.

The paper as a whole reports these results and caveats: The quantity of clinical and demographic metadata differed by source and by participant and was supplied without curation.

Trimmed from V: 2 bases; trimmed from J: 7 bases; junction bases lacking a gene match: 11. The CDR3 runs 15 amino acids, cysteine and phenylalanine included. Here the CDR3 DNA is all that survives: 45 bases in frame from base 1. For CDR1 and CDR2, the germline V gene lists SGDLS and YYNGEE. This chain joins TRBV9 to TRBJ1-2; a stretch of 7 junction bases matches TRBD1. The receptor was isolated from a woman aged 30 to 39 who had recovered from COVID-19. Material for sequencing was PBMCs or T cells enriched from blood (not recorded which). The nucleotide sequence is TGTGCCAGCAGCGTCGGGACAGAGTTTGGGGGTGGCTACACCTTC. This sequence encodes CASSVGTEFGGGYTF.